Presented here are 23 T cell receptor beta chains from one specimen sequenced in a study of long-term antiretroviral therapy in people with HIV. At survey level, the immunoSEQ assay was run in its v3.0 version. TCRdb's table, derived via immunoSEQ multiplex PCR, lists solely in-frame clones and lacks some. The table lists roughly 38,000 clones, about 80% of them singletons, with approximately 6.3% in the top ten. Sequenced here: unsorted PBMCs, sampled 3.4 years after starting antiretroviral therapy. The receptors come from a man younger than 45 with HIV.

The V call is TRBV14, the J call TRBJ2-7; TRBD1 is a possible D gene (5 bases). Germline values: CDR1 SGHDN, CDR2 FVKESK. There are 13 residues in the CDR3. Trimming took off 2 bases at V and 5 bases at J, with 10 bases between the two ends. The CDR3 spells CASSQRLRDEQYF. CDR3 DNA: TGTGCCAGCAGCCAAAGACTCAGGGACGAGCAGTACTTC. The whole variable domain, filled in from reference TRBV14 and TRBJ2-7, reads EAGVTQFPSHSVIEKGQTVTLRCDPISGHDNLYWYRRVMGKEIKFLLHFVKESKQDESGMPNNRFLAERTGGTYSTLKVQPAELEDSGVYFCASSQRLRDEQYFGPGTRLTVT.

V and J are TRBV7-8 and TRBJ1-1, with D perhaps matching TRBD1 (5 bases). This CDR3 has 14 amino acids. The V gene lost 7 bases and the J gene lost 5 bases, with 17 bases spanning the gap. Germline values: CDR1 SGHVS, CDR2 FQNEAQ. CDR3 residues: CASTTAAGRTEAFF. The CDR3, as DNA: TGTGCCAGCACCACTGCGGCAGGGCGGACTGAAGCTTTCTTT.

The rearrangement joins TRBV7-2 to TRBJ1-1, with unresolved D. This CDR3 has 12 amino acids. Looked up from germline, CDR1 is SGHTA and CDR2 is FQGNSA. V dropped 5 bases and J dropped 5 bases, with 9 bases sitting between them. CDR3 DNA: TGTGCCAGCAGCACACAGAGGACTGAAGCTTTCTTT. The encoded protein is CASSTQRTEAFF.

The chain employs TRBV7-9 and TRBJ2-7, with D hard to call. Trimming cost V 6 bases and J 3 bases, with 15 bases left between them. The CDR3 is 14 amino acids. Germline lookup yields CDR1 SEHNR and CDR2 FQNEAQ (reference sequence). Here the CDR3 reads CASSSLAESYEQYF. The CDR3 DNA reads as TGTGCCAGCAGTTCCCTCGCGGAAAGCTACGAGCAGTACTTC. The entire variable domain, with the rest obtained from reference TRBV7-9 and TRBJ2-7, is as follows: DTGVSQNPRHKITKRGQNVTFRCDPISEHNRLYWYRQTLGQGPEFLTYFQNEAQLEKSRLLSDRFSAERPKGSFSTLEIQRTEQGDSAMYLCASSSLAESYEQYFGPGTRLTVT.

The chain links TRBV25-1 to TRBJ2-7, with D tentatively TRBD1 (6 bases). The CDR3 sequence is 12 residues long. The V gene lost 3 bases and the J gene lost 3 bases, with 6 bases spanning the gap. Germline CDR1 is MGHDK and CDR2 is SYGVNS. The CDR3 region has the DNA TGTGCCAGCAGTGACAGGGGCTACGAGCAGTACTTC. Amino acid sequence: CASSDRGYEQYF.

The count of this clone is one. J is TRBJ1-4 and V is TRBV27, with unresolved D. Trimming removed 5 bases at V and 6 bases at J, with 19 bases between. The CDR3 extends over 16 amino acids. Germline values: CDR1 MNHEY, CDR2 SMNVEV (reference sequence). CDR3 loop: CASSPMVRYLDEKLFF. The DNA of the CDR3 is TGTGCCAGCAGTCCTATGGTCCGGTATCTCGATGAAAAACTGTTTTTT.

The chain uses TRBV7-9 and TRBJ2-3; the D is unclear. Trimming shortened V by 4 bases and J by 2 bases, and 1 base separated the two germline ends. In germline, CDR1 is SEHNR, CDR2 FQNEAQ (reference sequence). The CDR3 extends over 11 amino acids. CDR3 in amino acids: CASSYTDTQYF. In nucleotides, the CDR3 is TGTGCCAGCAGCTACACAGATACGCAGTATTTT.

This chain connects TRBV19 to TRBJ2-2; 7 positions match TRBD2. Germline values: CDR1 LNHDA, CDR2 SQIVND (reference sequence). This CDR3 is 18 amino acids long. V shed 2 bases and J 1 base; nucleotides not matched to a gene: 10. The CDR3 spells CASSIRREYNQNTGELFF. In nucleotides, the CDR3 is TGTGCCAGTAGTATAAGGCGGGAGTATAATCAGAACACCGGGGAGCTGTTTTTT.

V and J are TRBV19 and TRBJ1-2; D gene uncertain. Germline V gives CDR1 LNHDA, CDR2 SQIVND (reference sequence). The V end lost 2 bases, the J end lost 8 bases, and 9 bases lay between the germline ends. The CDR3 sequence is 12 residues long. CDR3 region: CASSIKTEGYTF. The CDR3 DNA reads as TGTGCCAGTAGTATAAAAACGGAGGGCTACACCTTC.

The CDR3 is CASSLYRGDQPQHF. The CDR3 coding sequence is TGTGCCAGCAGCTTATACAGGGGAGACCAGCCCCAGCATTTT. The chain uses TRBV7-8 and TRBJ1-5, with 7 bases lining up with TRBD1. The CDR3 covers 14 residues. Germline CDR1 reads SGHVS; CDR2 reads FQNEAQ. V was pared by 2 bases and J by 7 bases, with 5 bases of the junction left unmatched.

The rearrangement joins TRBV11-2 to TRBJ2-1, with D unresolved. The germline V gene has CDR1 SGHAT and CDR2 FQNNGV. The length of the CDR3 is 14 residues. Trimming cost V 0 bases and J 8 bases, with 11 bases left between them. Here the CDR3 DNA reads TGTGCCAGCAGCTTAGATCAGGCTGGATATGAGCAGTTCTTC. Translating gives CASSLDQAGYEQFF.

The chain joins TRBV29-1 to TRBJ2-7, with 8 positions matching TRBD1. There are 13 residues in the CDR3. In germline, CDR1 is SQVTM, CDR2 ANQGSEA. V was pared by 8 bases and J by 3 bases, with 9 bases of the junction left unmatched. Here the CDR3 reads CSTYRGRHYEQYF. CDR3 sequence (DNA): TGCAGCACATACAGGGGGAGACACTACGAGCAGTACTTC.

The V and J genes are TRBV5-4 and TRBJ2-1, with 14 bases matching TRBD2. The CDR3 length is 15 residues. CDR1 and CDR2 from the germline V gene are SGHNT and YYREEE (reference sequence). V gave up 2 bases and J gave up 8 bases; unmatched junction bases: 3. In DNA, the CDR3 is TGTGCCAGCAGCTTCGGACTAGCGGGAGGAGATGAGCAGTTCTTC. Translated: CASSFGLAGGDEQFF.

The rearrangement links TRBV7-2 to TRBJ2-1, with TRBD2 matching 7 bases. Per the germline V gene, CDR1 is SGHTA and CDR2 is FQGNSA. The length of the CDR3 is 18 residues. Trimming cost V 2 bases and J 0 bases; bases outside gene matches: 10. The CDR3 loop is CASSLSPSLAGSYNEQFF. CDR3 bases: TGTGCCAGCAGCTTAAGCCCTTCTTTAGCGGGCTCCTACAATGAGCAGTTCTTC.

This chain links TRBV7-6 with TRBJ2-1; perhaps TRBD2 as D (6 bases). The V end was cut by 4 bases, the J end by 7 bases, with 20 bases between. Per the germline V gene, CDR1 is SGHVS and CDR2 is FNYEAQ. CDR3 length: 16 residues. Here the CDR3 reads CASSSYRPGVPNEQFF. The DNA of the CDR3 is TGTGCCAGCAGCTCATATAGGCCGGGAGTCCCGAATGAGCAGTTCTTC.

The V call is TRBV6-1, the J call TRBJ2-7; weak D call: TRBD2 (6 bases). In germline, CDR1 is MNHNS, CDR2 SASEGT. With 8 bases removed from V and 7 bases from J, the gap between germline ends came to 12 bases. The CDR3 has 11 residues. The CDR3 bases are TGTGCCAGCCTTGGCGGGACGGAGCAGTACTTC. It codes for CASLGGTEQYF.

This chain uses TRBV30 with TRBJ1-5, with TRBD1 identical over 7 bases. The germline V gene has CDR1 GTSNPN and CDR2 SVGIG (reference sequence). The ends lost 1 base at V and 1 base at J; junction bases unmatched: 7. This CDR3 has 16 amino acids. In nucleotides, the CDR3 is TGTGCCTGGAGTGGAGAGGGAGGGGGCAGCAATCAGCCCCAGCATTTT. It specifies CAWSGEGGGSNQPQHF.

CDR3 nucleotides: TGCGCCAGCAGCTCCCTAGCGGGAGGGGGCAATGAGCAGTTCTTC. This translates into CASSSLAGGGNEQFF. The genes are TRBV5-1 and TRBJ2-1; TRBD2 aligns across 12 bases. Per germline, CDR1 SGHRS and CDR2 YFSETQ. The CDR3 has 15 residues. V trimming: 3 bases; J trimming: 6 bases; junction bases outside the gene matches: 4.

This chain connects TRBV15 to TRBJ2-2, with D possibly being TRBD1 (5 bases). V was clipped by 1 base and J by 4 bases, with 19 bases between them. Germline assignment: CDR1 LNHNV and CDR2 YYDKDF (reference sequence). This CDR3 comprises 18 residues. In DNA form, the CDR3 reads TGTGCCACCAGCAGAGGAAGCCCAGGGCGCGGAATCACCGGGGAGCTGTTTTTT. Translation gives CATSRGSPGRGITGELFF.

The CDR3 region is CASSSPNEQFF. The CDR3 DNA follows: TGTGCCAGCAGTTCTCCCAATGAGCAGTTCTTC. The J gene is TRBJ2-1, the V gene TRBV28; D call uncertain. Germline values: CDR1 MDHEN, CDR2 SYDVKM. Trimming removed 4 bases from V and 6 bases from J, with 4 bases in between. This CDR3 contains 11 residues.

The chain couples TRBV11-3 to TRBJ2-7, with a possible D match to TRBD2 (6 bases). Germline assignment: CDR1 SGHNT and CDR2 YENEEA. CDR3 length: 13 amino acids. V was trimmed by 5 bases and J by 3 bases, leaving 11 bases between them. Here the CDR3 reads CASSRGIDYEQYF. The CDR3 region has the DNA TGTGCCAGCAGCCGCGGGATAGACTACGAGCAGTACTTC.

The gene calls are TRBV7-9 and TRBJ1-3, with 7 bases matching TRBD1. The J segment lost 2 bases and the V segment lost 3 bases, leaving 7 bases of the junction unmatched. The CDR3 covers 16 residues. Per germline, CDR1 SEHNR and CDR2 FQNEAQ (reference sequence). This CDR3 is CASSFETTGTGNTIYF. DNA for the CDR3: TGTGCCAGCAGCTTCGAAACGACAGGGACTGGAAACACCATATATTTT.

The chain recombines TRBV28 with TRBJ1-5, with a possible D match to TRBD1 (5 bases). Trimming cost V 3 bases and J 5 bases, with 11 bases left between them. Germline assignment: CDR1 MDHEN and CDR2 SYDVKM. This CDR3 has 14 amino acids. CDR3 sequence reads: CASSLGQGDQPQHF. CDR3 sequence (DNA): TGTGCCAGCAGTTTGGGGCAGGGTGATCAGCCCCAGCATTTT.